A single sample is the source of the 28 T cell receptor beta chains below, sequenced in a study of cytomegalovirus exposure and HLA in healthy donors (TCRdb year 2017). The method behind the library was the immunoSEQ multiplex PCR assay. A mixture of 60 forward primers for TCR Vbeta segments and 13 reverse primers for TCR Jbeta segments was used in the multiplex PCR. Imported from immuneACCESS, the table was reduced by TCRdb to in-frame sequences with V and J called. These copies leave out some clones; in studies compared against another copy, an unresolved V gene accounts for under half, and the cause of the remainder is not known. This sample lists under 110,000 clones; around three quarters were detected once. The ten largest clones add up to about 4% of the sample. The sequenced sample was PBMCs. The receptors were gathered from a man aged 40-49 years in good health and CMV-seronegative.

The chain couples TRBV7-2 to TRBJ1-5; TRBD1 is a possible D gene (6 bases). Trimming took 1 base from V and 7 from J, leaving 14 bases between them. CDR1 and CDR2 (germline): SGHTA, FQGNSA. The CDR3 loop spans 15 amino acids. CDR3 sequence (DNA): TGTGCCAGCAGCTTAGACGGGCAGGGGATCCAGCCCCAGCATTTT. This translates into CASSLDGQGIQPQHF.

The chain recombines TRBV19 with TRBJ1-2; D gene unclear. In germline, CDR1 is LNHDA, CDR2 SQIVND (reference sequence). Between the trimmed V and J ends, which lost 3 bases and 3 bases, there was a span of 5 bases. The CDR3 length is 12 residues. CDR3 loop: CASSIADYGYTF. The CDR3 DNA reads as TGTGCCAGTAGTATTGCAGACTATGGCTACACCTTC.

DNA for the CDR3: TGTGCCAGCAGCTTTCTCGCGAACACCGGGGAGCTGTTTTTT. Protein: CASSFLANTGELFF. The gene calls are TRBV5-4 and TRBJ2-2; D not resolved. This CDR3 comprises 14 residues. V was trimmed by 2 bases and J by 0 bases, leaving 5 bases between them. The germline V gene has CDR1 SGHNT and CDR2 YYREEE (reference sequence).

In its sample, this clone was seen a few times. The CDR3 DNA reads TGTGCCAGCAGCCTCCACCCCCGGGGGGGGAGCACAGATACGCAGTATTTT. It codes for CASSLHPRGGSTDTQYF. The chain employs TRBV9 and TRBJ2-3, with 8 bases lining up with TRBD2. The CDR3 is 17 amino acids. With V trimmed by 4 bases and J by 0 bases, 10 bases remained unmatched. Germline-derived CDR1 and CDR2 are SGDLS and YYNGEE.

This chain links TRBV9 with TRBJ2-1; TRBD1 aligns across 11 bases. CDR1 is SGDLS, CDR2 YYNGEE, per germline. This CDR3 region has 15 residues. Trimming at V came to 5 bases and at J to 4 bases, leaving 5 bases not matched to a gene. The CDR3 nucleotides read TGTGCCAGCAGTACCGGGACAGGGGGTTACAATGAGCAGTTCTTC. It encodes CASSTGTGGYNEQFF.

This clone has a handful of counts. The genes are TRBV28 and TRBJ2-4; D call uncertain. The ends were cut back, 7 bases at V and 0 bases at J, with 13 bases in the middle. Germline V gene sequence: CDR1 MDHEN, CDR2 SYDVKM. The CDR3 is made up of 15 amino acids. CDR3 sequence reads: CASKKTELAKNIQYF. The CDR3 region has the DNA TGTGCCAGCAAGAAAACAGAACTAGCCAAAAACATTCAGTACTTC.

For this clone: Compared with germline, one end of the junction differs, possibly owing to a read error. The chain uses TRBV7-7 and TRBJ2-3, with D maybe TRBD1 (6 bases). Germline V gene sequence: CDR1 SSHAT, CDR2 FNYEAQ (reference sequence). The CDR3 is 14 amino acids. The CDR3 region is CASSSIQGSDTQYF. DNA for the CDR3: TGTGCTAGCAGCTCGATACAGGGCTCAGATACGCAGTATTTT.

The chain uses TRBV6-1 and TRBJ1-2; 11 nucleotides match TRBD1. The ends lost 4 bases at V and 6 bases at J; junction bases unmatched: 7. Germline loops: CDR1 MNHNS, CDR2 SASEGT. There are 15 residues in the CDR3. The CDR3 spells CASSARTGGKNGYTF. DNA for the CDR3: TGTGCCAGCAGTGCCCGGACAGGGGGCAAGAATGGCTACACCTTC.

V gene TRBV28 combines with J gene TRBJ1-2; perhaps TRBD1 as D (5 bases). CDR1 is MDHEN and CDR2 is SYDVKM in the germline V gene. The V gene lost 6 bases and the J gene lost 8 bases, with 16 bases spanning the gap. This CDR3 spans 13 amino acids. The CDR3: CASRLGPRGGYTF. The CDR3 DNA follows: TGTGCCAGCAGGCTCGGGCCACGGGGGGGCTACACCTTC.

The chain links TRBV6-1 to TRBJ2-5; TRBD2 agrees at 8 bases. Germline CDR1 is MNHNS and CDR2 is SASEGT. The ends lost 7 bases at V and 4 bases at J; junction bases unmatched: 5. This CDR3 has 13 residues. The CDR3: CASMVLAGETQYF. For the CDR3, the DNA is TGTGCCAGCATGGTGCTAGCGGGAGAGACCCAGTACTTC.

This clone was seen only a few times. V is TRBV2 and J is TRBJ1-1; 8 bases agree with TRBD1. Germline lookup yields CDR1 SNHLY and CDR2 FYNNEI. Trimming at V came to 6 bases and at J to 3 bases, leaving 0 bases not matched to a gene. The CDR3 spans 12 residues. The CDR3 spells CASRQGDTEAFF. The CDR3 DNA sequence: TGTGCCAGCAGACAGGGGGACACTGAAGCTTTCTTT. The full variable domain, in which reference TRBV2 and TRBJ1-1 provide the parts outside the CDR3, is EPEVTQTPSHQVTQMGQEVILRCVPISNHLYFYWYRQILGQKVEFLVSFYNNEISEKSEIFDDQFSVERPDGSNFTLKIRSTKLEDSAMYFCASRQGDTEAFFGQGTRLTVV.

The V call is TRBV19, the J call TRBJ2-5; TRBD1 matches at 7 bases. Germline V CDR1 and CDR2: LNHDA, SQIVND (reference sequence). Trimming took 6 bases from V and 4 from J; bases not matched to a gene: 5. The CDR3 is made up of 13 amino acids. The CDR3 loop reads CASRPTGVETQYF. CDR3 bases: TGTGCCAGTAGGCCTACAGGGGTAGAGACCCAGTACTTC.

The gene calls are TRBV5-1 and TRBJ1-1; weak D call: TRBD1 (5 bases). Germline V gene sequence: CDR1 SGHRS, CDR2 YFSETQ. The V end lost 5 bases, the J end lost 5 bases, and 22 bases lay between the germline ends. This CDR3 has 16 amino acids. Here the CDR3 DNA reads TGCGCCAGCAGACACACAGAGGCGGGGGGAAGAACTGAAGCTTTCTTT. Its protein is CASRHTEAGGRTEAFF.

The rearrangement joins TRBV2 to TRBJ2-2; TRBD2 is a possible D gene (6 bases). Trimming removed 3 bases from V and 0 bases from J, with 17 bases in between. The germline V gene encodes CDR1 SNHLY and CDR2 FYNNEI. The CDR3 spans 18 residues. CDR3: CASSERGVANTNTGELFF. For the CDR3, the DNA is TGTGCCAGCAGTGAGCGGGGCGTCGCAAACACGAACACCGGGGAGCTGTTTTTT.

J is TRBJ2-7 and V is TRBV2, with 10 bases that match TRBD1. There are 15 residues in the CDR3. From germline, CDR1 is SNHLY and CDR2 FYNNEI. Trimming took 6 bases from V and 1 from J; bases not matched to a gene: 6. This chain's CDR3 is CASRSGQGVSYEQYF. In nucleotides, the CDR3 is TGTGCCAGCAGATCAGGACAGGGGGTTTCCTACGAGCAGTACTTC.

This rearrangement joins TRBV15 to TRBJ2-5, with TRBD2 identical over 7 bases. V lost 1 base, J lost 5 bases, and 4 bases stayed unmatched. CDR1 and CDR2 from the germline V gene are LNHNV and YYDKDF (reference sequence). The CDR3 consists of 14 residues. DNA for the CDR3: TGTGCCACCAGCAGAGGGGAGGGACGCGAGACCCAGTACTTC. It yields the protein CATSRGEGRETQYF.

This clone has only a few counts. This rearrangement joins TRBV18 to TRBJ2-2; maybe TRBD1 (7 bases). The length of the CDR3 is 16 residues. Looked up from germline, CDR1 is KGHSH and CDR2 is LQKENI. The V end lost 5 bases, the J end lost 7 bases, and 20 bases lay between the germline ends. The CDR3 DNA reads TGTGCCAGCTCATCCGGGACTCGGGACAGTGGCGGGGAGCTGTTTTTT. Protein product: CASSSGTRDSGGELFF.

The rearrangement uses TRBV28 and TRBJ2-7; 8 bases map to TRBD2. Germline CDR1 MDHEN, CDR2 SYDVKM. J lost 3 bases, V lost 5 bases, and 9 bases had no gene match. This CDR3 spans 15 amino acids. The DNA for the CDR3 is TGTGCCAGCAGTCCGACGGGGCGGGGGGACTACGAGCAGTACTTC. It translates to CASSPTGRGDYEQYF.

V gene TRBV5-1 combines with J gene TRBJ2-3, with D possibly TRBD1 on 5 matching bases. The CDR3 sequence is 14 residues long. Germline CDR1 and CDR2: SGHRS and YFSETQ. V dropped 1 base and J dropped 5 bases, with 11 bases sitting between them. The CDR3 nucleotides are TGCGCCAGCAGCTTGACAGGAAAAGGAGATACGCAGTATTTT. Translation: CASSLTGKGDTQYF.

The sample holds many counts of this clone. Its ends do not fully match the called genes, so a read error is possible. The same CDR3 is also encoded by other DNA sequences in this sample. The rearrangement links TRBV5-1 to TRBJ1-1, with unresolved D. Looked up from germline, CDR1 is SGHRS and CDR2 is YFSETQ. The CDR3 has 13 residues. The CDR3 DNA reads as TGTGCCAGCAGCTACGAGTTGAACACTGAAGCTTTCTTT. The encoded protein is CASSYELNTEAFF.

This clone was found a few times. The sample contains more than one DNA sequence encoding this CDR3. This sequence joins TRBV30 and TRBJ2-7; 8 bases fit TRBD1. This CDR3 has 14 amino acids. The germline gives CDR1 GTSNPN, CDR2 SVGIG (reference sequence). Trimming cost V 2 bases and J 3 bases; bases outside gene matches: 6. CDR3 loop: CAWSPGTGDYEQYF. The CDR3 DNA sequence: TGTGCCTGGAGTCCCGGGACAGGCGACTACGAGCAGTACTTC.

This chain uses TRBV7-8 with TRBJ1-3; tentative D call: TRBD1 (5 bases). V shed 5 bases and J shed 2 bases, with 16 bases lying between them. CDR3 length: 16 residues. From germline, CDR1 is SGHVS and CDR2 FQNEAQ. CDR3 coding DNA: TGTGCCAGCAGCCACTGGGAGGGGCGGGCTGGAAACACCATATATTTT. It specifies CASSHWEGRAGNTIYF.

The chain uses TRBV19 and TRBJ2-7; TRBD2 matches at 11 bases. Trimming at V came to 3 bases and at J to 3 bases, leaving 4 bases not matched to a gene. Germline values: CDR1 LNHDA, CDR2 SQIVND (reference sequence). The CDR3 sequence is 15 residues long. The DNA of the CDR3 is TGTGCCAGTAGTATTCTACTAGCGGGGGTCTACGAGCAGTACTTC. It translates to CASSILLAGVYEQYF.

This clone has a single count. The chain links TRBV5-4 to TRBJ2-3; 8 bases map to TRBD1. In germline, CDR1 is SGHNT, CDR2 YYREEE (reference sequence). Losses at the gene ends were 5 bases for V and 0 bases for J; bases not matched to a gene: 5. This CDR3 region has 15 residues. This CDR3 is CASSYGQGSTDTQYF. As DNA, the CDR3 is TGTGCCAGCAGTTATGGACAGGGTAGCACAGATACGCAGTATTTT.

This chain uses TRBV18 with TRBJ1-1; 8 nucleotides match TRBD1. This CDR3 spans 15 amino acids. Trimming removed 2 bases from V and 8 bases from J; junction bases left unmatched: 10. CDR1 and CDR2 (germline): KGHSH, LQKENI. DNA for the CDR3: TGTGCCAGCTCACCATTCGCAGGGGGCCCCGTGGAAGCTTTCTTT. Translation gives CASSPFAGGPVEAFF.

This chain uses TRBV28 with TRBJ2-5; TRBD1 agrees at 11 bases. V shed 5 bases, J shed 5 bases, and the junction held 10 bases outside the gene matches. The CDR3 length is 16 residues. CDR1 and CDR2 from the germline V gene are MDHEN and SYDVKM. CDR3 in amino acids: CASSPLWTGGGETQYF. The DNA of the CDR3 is TGTGCCAGCAGTCCCCTTTGGACAGGGGGCGGTGAGACCCAGTACTTC.

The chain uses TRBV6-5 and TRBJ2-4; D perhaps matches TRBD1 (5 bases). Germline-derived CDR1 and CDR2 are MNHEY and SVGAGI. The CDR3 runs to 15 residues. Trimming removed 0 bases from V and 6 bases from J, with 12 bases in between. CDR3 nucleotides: TGTGCCAGCAGTTACTCCCCAGGGTCCGGAAACATTCAGTACTTC. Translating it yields CASSYSPGSGNIQYF.

The CDR3 coding sequence is TGTGCCAGCCGGGACAGGGCGACCTACGAGCAGTACTTC. Protein: CASRDRATYEQYF. J is TRBJ2-7 and V is TRBV2; 9 positions agree with TRBD1. Looked up from germline, CDR1 is SNHLY and CDR2 is FYNNEI. V lost 8 bases and J lost 2; bases outside the gene matches: 4. The length of the CDR3 is 13 residues.